This T cell receptor beta chain was identified during a study of T cell responses to AZD1222 COVID-19 vaccine. Study results and caveats: Researchers report vaccine-associated CD4 TCRs spanning spike, with dominance at 160-218 and 743-854. Per reports, nearly half of all spike-specific TCRs target regions that are unmutated in variants. Spike-specific TCR repertoires showed rising breadth and depth after two AZD1222 doses. The sample set comprised mostly white British donors with more females, and clonal diversity was possibly underestimated.

The assay was immunoSEQ multiplex PCR, and TCRdb's table has in-frame clones only and misses some. In the table there are around 28,000 clones, about 77% of which are singletons. V lost 6 bases to trimming and J lost 2 bases; unmatched junction nucleotides: 4. This CDR3 is built from 13 residues. With regard to this clone: Its target is not known.

The material was peripheral blood, obtained on day 0 of AZD1222 vaccination. The sequence came from an adult in good health. V is TRBV12-3 or TRBV12-4 and J is TRBJ2-7; the match to TRBD1 covers 7 bases. In DNA form, the CDR3 reads TGTGCCAGCAGCTCCGACAGGGCCTACGAGCAGTACTTC. Translating gives CASSSDRAYEQYF.